This is a list of T cell receptor beta chains from one sample in a study of blood T cell repertoires in COVID-19. The assay was immunoSEQ multiplex PCR, and TCRdb's table has in-frame clones only and misses some. The sample includes 250,000 to 300,000 clones, 80% to 85% seen only once; the top ten take over 4%. The sequencing input was PBMCs or T cells enriched from blood (not recorded which). These receptors came from a man aged 40-50 years who had been exposed to COVID-19. Each CDR3 is given with its conserved first and last residue. A D gene is named only where the DNA matches it firmly. Part of the rows lack a size; the others show once, few, many or a class for expanded clones.

TRBV21-1	TRBJ1-6	NA	NA	CASSKSRSASYNSPLHF	TGTGCCAGCAGCAAATCCCGATCCGCTAGTTATAATTCACCCCTCCACTTT
TRBV12-3/TRBV12-4	TRBJ2-7	NA	NA	CASRAEYYEQYF	TGTGCCAGCAGAGCGGAGTACTACGAGCAGTACTTC
TRBV2	TRBJ2-3	NA	many	CASTGNADTQYF	TGTGCGTCGACCGGGAACGCAGATACGCAGTATTTT
TRBV19	TRBJ2-5	NA	NA	CASSIQGRTQYF	TGTGCCAGTAGTATTCAGGGTAGGACCCAGTACTTC
TRBV5-1	TRBJ1-2	NA	NA	CASRPGHIPTYGYTF	TGCGCCAGCAGACCGGGACACATACCCACCTATGGCTACACCTTC
TRBV13	TRBJ2-7	TRBD2	once	CASSIAGEGIHEQYF	TGTGCCAGCAGCATAGCGGGGGAGGGGATCCACGAGCAGTACTTC
TRBV27	TRBJ2-7	TRBD1	few	CASSWNSGTGLPPPYEQYF	TGTGCCAGCAGTTGGAATTCGGGGACAGGGCTTCCTCCCCCCTACGAGCAGTACTTC
TRBV6-5	TRBJ2-2	NA	NA	CASMQGFQAGELFF	TGTGCCAGCATGCAGGGATTTCAAGCCGGGGAGCTGTTTTTT
TRBV27	TRBJ1-2	TRBD1	NA	CASAPGSTGPLYGYTF	TGTGCCAGTGCCCCCGGGTCGACAGGGCCCCTATATGGCTACACCTTC
TRBV6-5	TRBJ1-2	NA	NA	CASSSTGLVNYGYTF	TGTGCCAGCAGTTCGACAGGACTAGTTAACTATGGCTACACCTTC
TRBV5-4	TRBJ2-7	TRBD2	NA	CASSPAQLAGLTNGKGEQYF	TGTGCCAGCAGCCCTGCTCAGCTAGCGGGACTCACGAACGGAAAGGGGGAGCAGTACTTC
TRBV10-2	TRBJ1-5	NA	NA	CASRGGHSNQPQHF	TGCGCCAGCCGTGGGGGGCATAGCAATCAGCCCCAGCATTTT
TRBV7-2	TRBJ1-6	NA	NA	CASKRTGSLNSPLHF	TGTGCCAGTAAGCGAACCGGATCCCTAAATTCACCCCTCCACTTT
TRBV6-5	TRBJ1-2	NA	few	CASSQRQVEGYTF	TGTGCCAGCAGTCAGAGACAGGTAGAGGGCTACACCTTC
TRBV5-1	TRBJ2-6	NA	once	CASSGGQPSGANVLTF	TGCGCCAGCAGCGGTGGACAGCCCTCTGGGGCCAACGTCCTGACTTTC
TRBV29-1	TRBJ1-4	NA	NA	CSGRQAANEKLFF	TGCAGCGGACGACAGGCAGCTAATGAAAAACTGTTTTTT
TRBV9	TRBJ1-1	NA	NA	CASSPNSAEAFF	TGTGCCAGCAGCCCAAACTCCGCCGAAGCTTTCTTT
TRBV3-1/TRBV3-2	TRBJ1-5	NA	NA	CASSRRGSQPQHF	TGTGCCAGCAGCCGAAGAGGGTCACAGCCCCAGCATTTT
TRBV30	TRBJ1-6	NA	NA	CAWSKTNSPLHF	TGTGCCTGGAGTAAGACAAATTCACCCCTCCACTTT
TRBV30	TRBJ2-3	TRBD2	NA	CAWASLADNTDTQYF	TGTGCCTGGGCCTCACTAGCGGACAACACAGATACGCAGTATTTT
TRBV29-1	TRBJ1-1	NA	once	CSVEDFWLNTEAFF	TGCAGCGTTGAAGATTTTTGGCTGAACACTGAAGCTTTCTTT
TRBV30	TRBJ2-7	NA	NA	CAWNLQNSYEQYF	TGTGCCTGGAATCTACAGAACTCCTACGAGCAGTACTTC
TRBV13	TRBJ1-4	NA	NA	CASSSLRFSEKLFF	TGTGCCAGCAGCTCACTTCGGTTTTCAGAAAAACTGTTTTTT
TRBV27	TRBJ2-5	TRBD2	NA	CASRQIAGGFGETQYF	TGTGCCAGCAGGCAAATAGCGGGAGGGTTTGGAGAGACCCAGTACTTC
TRBV6-4	TRBJ2-5	TRBD2	NA	CASRPGLAEETQYF	TGTGCCAGCAGACCCGGACTAGCGGAAGAGACCCAGTACTTC
TRBV27	TRBJ1-2	TRBD1	NA	CASNPGQGASNYGYTF	TGTGCCAGCAATCCGGGACAGGGGGCGTCGAACTATGGCTACACCTTC
TRBV2	TRBJ2-2	NA	NA	CASSEASGYTGELFF	TGTGCCAGCAGTGAGGCTAGTGGTTACACCGGGGAGCTGTTTTTT
TRBV27	TRBJ1-2	NA	NA	CASSPWGANYGYTF	TGTGCCAGCAGTCCCTGGGGGGCTAACTATGGCTACACCTTC
TRBV30	TRBJ2-2	TRBD2	NA	CASGGSGSGTGELFF	TGTGCCTCCGGGGGGAGCGGGAGCGGCACCGGGGAGCTGTTTTTT
TRBV4-1	TRBJ2-1	TRBD2	NA	CASSQEIAGGYEQFF	TGCGCCAGCAGCCAAGAAATAGCGGGAGGGTATGAGCAGTTCTTC
TRBV9	TRBJ2-1	NA	NA	CASSARGEPGYNEQFF	TGTGCCAGCAGCGCCCGAGGCGAGCCGGGCTACAATGAGCAGTTCTTC
TRBV19	TRBJ1-1	NA	NA	CATPEGEAFF	TGTGCCACCCCAGAGGGTGAAGCTTTCTTT
TRBV7-9	TRBJ2-1	TRBD2	NA	CASSLGLAGADEQFF	TGTGCCAGCAGCTTAGGATTAGCGGGAGCGGATGAGCAGTTCTTC
TRBV27	TRBJ2-6	TRBD1	NA	CASSARTGSRGANVLTF	TGTGCCAGCAGTGCTCGGACAGGGTCCCGTGGGGCCAACGTCCTGACTTTC
TRBV12-3/TRBV12-4	TRBJ2-7	NA	once	CASRGSRGDEQYF	TGTGCCAGCAGGGGCTCCCGCGGGGACGAGCAGTACTTC
TRBV24-1	TRBJ1-2	NA	NA	CATSDPGQRYGYTF	TGTGCCACCAGTGATCCCGGACAGAGATATGGCTACACCTTC
TRBV29-1	TRBJ1-5	TRBD1	NA	CSVAGTENQPQHF	TGCAGCGTTGCCGGGACAGAGAATCAGCCCCAGCATTTT
TRBV14	TRBJ2-4	TRBD2	NA	CASSQEAHLSGRAKNIQYF	TGTGCCAGCAGCCAAGAGGCCCACTTGAGCGGGAGGGCCAAAAACATTCAGTACTTC
TRBV29-1	TRBJ1-1	TRBD1	many	CSALDRRREAFF	TGCAGCGCATTGGACAGGCGTCGTGAAGCTTTCTTT
TRBV5-1	TRBJ1-2	TRBD1	NA	CASSLDGQAYGYTF	TGCGCCAGCAGCTTAGATGGACAGGCCTATGGCTACACCTTC
TRBV6-5	TRBJ1-1	TRBD1	NA	CASSYSRTGLTEAFF	TGTGCCAGCAGTTACTCAAGGACAGGGCTAACTGAAGCTTTCTTT
TRBV19	TRBJ2-5	NA	NA	CASSIGGVIEETQYF	TGTGCCAGTAGTATAGGGGGGGTAATAGAGGAGACCCAGTACTTC
TRBV7-8	TRBJ2-1	NA	NA	CASSLSMTSIGNEQFF	TGTGCCAGCAGCTTATCTATGACTAGTATAGGCAATGAGCAGTTCTTC
TRBV23-1	TRBJ2-2	TRBD1	NA	CASTAPGQGRGTGELFF	TGCGCCAGCACCGCCCCGGGACAGGGTAGGGGCACCGGGGAGCTGTTTTTT
TRBV29-1	TRBJ2-1	TRBD2	NA	CSVGRLADNEQFF	TGCAGCGTTGGCCGCCTAGCGGACAATGAGCAGTTCTTC
TRBV12-3/TRBV12-4	TRBJ1-2	TRBD1	NA	CASRSDRGGGYTF	TGTGCCAGCAGGAGCGACAGGGGAGGTGGCTACACCTTC
TRBV7-8	TRBJ1-5	NA	NA	CASSLSFPGGNQPQHF	TGTGCCAGCAGCCTATCGTTTCCAGGGGGCAATCAGCCCCAGCATTTT
TRBV6-5	TRBJ2-1	TRBD2	NA	CASRRSGRANEQFF	TGTGCCAGCCGTCGGAGCGGGAGGGCCAATGAGCAGTTCTTC
TRBV7-8	TRBJ2-3	TRBD2	once	CASSLVGGRADTQYF	TGTGCCAGCAGCTTAGTAGGCGGGAGGGCAGATACGCAGTATTTT
TRBV6-6	TRBJ2-7	NA	NA	CASKGPGISYEQYF	TGTGCCAGCAAGGGTCCCGGGATCTCCTACGAGCAGTACTTC
TRBV3-1/TRBV3-2	TRBJ2-2	NA	NA	CASLRGPANTGELFF	TGTGCCAGTCTTAGGGGCCCTGCGAACACCGGGGAGCTGTTTTTT
TRBV5-1	TRBJ2-4	NA	NA	CASSLEVASGSKYF	NA
TRBV7-9	TRBJ2-1	NA	NA	CASRSRGTRRNNEQFF	TGTGCCAGCAGATCCCGCGGAACCCGAAGGAACAATGAGCAGTTCTTC
TRBV3-1/TRBV3-2	TRBJ2-1	TRBD2	NA	CASSQPREGLADHRAYNEQFF	TGTGCCAGCAGCCAACCCCGGGAGGGACTAGCGGACCACCGGGCCTACAATGAGCAGTTCTTC